This entry concerns a single T cell receptor beta chain. The source of the sample is a study of T cell changes during pregnancy in multiple sclerosis. This CDR3 comprises 13 residues. CDR1 and CDR2 (germline): SGDLS, YYNGEE. J lost 4 bases, V lost 4 bases, and 2 bases had no gene match. Profiled with immunoSEQ multiplex PCR; TCRdb holds only in-frame clones, not every one. The sample shows some 43,000 clones, 94% of them seen only once. The origin of this receptor is a female donor with multiple sclerosis, enrolled in a pregnancy study. V is TRBV9 and J is TRBJ2-1; TRBD1 matches 7 bases. The source material was CD8+ T cells from peripheral blood mononuclear cells, sampled in the third trimester of pregnancy. CDR3 sequence reads: CASSPRGYNEQFF. The CDR3 DNA is TGTGCCAGCAGCCCCAGGGGGTACAATGAGCAGTTCTTC. Together with reference TRBV9 and TRBJ2-1, the CDR3 gives the full variable domain: DSGVTQTPKHLITATGQRVTLRCSPRSGDLSVYWYQQSLDQGLQFLIQYYNGEERAKGNILERFSAQQFPDLHSELNLSSLELGDSALYFCASSPRGYNEQFFGPGTRLTVL.